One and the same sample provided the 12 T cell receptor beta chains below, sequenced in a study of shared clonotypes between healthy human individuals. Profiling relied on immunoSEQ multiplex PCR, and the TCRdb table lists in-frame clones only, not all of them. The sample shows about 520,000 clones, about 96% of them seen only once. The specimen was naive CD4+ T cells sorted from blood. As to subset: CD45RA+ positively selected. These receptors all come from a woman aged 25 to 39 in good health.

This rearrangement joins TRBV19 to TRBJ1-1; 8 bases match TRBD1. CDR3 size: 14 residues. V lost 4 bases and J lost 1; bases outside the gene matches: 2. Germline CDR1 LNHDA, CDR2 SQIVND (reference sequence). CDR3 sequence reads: CASSNGQGNTEAFF. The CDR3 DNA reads TGTGCCAGTAGTAACGGACAGGGGAACACTGAAGCTTTCTTT.

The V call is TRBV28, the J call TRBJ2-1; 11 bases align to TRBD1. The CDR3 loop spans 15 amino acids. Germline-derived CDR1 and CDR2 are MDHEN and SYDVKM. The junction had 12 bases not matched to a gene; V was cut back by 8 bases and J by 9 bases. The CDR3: CASESSGQGGIEQFF. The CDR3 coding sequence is TGTGCCAGCGAGTCATCGGGACAGGGGGGAATTGAGCAGTTCTTC. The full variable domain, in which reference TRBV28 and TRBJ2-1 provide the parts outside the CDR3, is DVKVTQSSRYLVKRTGEKVFLECVQDMDHENMFWYRQDPGLGLRLIYFSYDVKMKEKGDIPEGYSVSREKKERFSLILESASTNQTSMYLCASESSGQGGIEQFFGPGTRLTVL.

The CDR3 loop reads CAWRPIGTQSEFF. CDR3 coding DNA: TGTGCCTGGCGGCCGATCGGGACCCAATCTGAGTTCTTC. The chain has TRBV30 and TRBJ2-1; the D gene could be TRBD1 or TRBD2 (5 bases each). Germline-derived CDR1 and CDR2 are GTSNPN and SVGIG (reference sequence). V was clipped by 5 bases and J by 14 bases, with 22 bases between them. CDR3 length equals 13 residues.

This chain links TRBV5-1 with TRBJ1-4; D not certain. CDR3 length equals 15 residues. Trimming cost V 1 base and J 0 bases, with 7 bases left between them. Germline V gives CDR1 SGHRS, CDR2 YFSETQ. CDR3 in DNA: TGCGCCAGCAGCTTGTCGCATGCAACTAATGAAAAACTGTTTTTT. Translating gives CASSLSHATNEKLFF. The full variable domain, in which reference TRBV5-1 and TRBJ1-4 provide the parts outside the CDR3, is KAGVTQTPRYLIKTRGQQVTLSCSPISGHRSVSWYQQTPGQGLQFLFEYFSETQRNKGNFPGRFSGRQFSNSRSEMNVSTLELGDSALYLCASSLSHATNEKLFFGSGTQLSVL.

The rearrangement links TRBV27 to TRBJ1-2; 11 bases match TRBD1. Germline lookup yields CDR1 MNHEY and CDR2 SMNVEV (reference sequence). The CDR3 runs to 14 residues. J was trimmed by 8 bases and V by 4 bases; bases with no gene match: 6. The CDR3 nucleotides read TGTGCCAGCAGTTCTAGGACAGGGGGCGGCGGCTACACCTTC. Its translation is CASSSRTGGGGYTF.

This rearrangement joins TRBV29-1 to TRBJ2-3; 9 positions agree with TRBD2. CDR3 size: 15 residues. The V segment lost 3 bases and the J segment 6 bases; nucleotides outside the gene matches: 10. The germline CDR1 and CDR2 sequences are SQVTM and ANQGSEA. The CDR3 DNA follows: TGCAGCGTTGACAGGTCTAGCGGGACGTTGGATACGCAGTATTTT. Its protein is CSVDRSSGTLDTQYF.

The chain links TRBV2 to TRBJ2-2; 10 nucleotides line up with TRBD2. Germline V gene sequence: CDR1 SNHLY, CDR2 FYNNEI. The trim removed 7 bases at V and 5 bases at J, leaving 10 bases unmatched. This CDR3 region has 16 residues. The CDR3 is CASTLSSGSLTGELFF. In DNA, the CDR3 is TGTGCCAGCACGCTTTCTAGCGGGAGTCTTACCGGGGAGCTGTTTTTT. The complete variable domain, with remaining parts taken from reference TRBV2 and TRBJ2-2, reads EPEVTQTPSHQVTQMGQEVILRCVPISNHLYFYWYRQILGQKVEFLVSFYNNEISEKSEIFDDQFSVERPDGSNFTLKIRSTKLEDSAMYFCASTLSSGSLTGELFFGEGSRLTVL.

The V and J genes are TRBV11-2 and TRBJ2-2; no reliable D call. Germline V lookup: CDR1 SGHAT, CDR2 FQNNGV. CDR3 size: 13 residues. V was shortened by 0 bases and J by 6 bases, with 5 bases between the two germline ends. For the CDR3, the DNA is TGTGCCAGCAGCTTAGATTACGCCGGGGAGCTGTTTTTT. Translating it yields CASSLDYAGELFF. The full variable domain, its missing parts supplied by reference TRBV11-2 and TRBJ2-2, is EAGVAQSPRYKIIEKRQSVAFWCNPISGHATLYWYQQILGQGPKLLIQFQNNGVVDDSQLPKDRFSAERLKGVDSTLKIQPAKLEDSAVYLCASSLDYAGELFFGEGSRLTVL.

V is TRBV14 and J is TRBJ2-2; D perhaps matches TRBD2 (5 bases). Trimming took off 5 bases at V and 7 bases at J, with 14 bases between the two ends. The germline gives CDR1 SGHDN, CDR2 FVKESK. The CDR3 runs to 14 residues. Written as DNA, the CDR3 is TGTGCCAGCAGCGCAATGCGGGTGGACGGGGAGCTGTTTTTT. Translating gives CASSAMRVDGELFF.

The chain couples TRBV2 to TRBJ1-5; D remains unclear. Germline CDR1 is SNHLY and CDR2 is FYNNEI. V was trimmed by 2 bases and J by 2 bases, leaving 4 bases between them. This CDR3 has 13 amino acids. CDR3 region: CASSENGNQPQHF. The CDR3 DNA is TGTGCCAGCAGTGAAAATGGCAATCAGCCCCAGCATTTT. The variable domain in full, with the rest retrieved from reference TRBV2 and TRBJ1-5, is EPEVTQTPSHQVTQMGQEVILRCVPISNHLYFYWYRQILGQKVEFLVSFYNNEISEKSEIFDDQFSVERPDGSNFTLKIRSTKLEDSAMYFCASSENGNQPQHFGDGTRLSIL.

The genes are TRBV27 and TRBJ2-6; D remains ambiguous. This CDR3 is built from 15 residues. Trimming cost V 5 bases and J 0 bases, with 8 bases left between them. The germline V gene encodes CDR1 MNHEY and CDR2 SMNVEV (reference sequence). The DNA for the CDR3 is TGTGCCAGCAGTGCCCTGTTCTCTGGGGCCAACGTCCTGACTTTC. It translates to CASSALFSGANVLTF.

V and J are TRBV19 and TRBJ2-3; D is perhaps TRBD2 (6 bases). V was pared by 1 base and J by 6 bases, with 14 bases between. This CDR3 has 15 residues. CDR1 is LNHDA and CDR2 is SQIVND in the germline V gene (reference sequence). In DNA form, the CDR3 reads TGTGCCAGTAGTATAGCAGCGGAGGGGCGTGATACGCAGTATTTT. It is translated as CASSIAAEGRDTQYF.